This section outlines one TCR beta chain sequence together with its context. Its antigen is as yet unknown. The data belong to a study of CD8 T cells in ankylosing spondylitis. Each TCR beta library was made by quantitative 5'-RACE that incorporated molecular barcodes. Each CDR3 protein is one row after TCRdb ran MiXCR on the 5' RACE reads. The profile shows roughly 280,000 distinct CDR3 sequences, 20% of them singletons. Between the trimmed V and J ends, which lost 2 bases and 4 bases, there was a span of 16 bases. The CDR3 loop spans 16 amino acids. Per the germline V gene, CDR1 is SGHRS and CDR2 is YFSETQ. General study findings and limits: Past research had described some motif variants in reactive arthritis synovial fluid and blood.

The V gene is TRBV5-1, the J gene TRBJ1-3; D gene unclear. Material for sequencing was blood, either unsorted or a sorted T cell fraction (not recorded which). The TCR comes from a male donor with ankylosing spondylitis or in good health (not recorded which). Here the CDR3 reads CASSLVPREQGNTIYF. The CDR3 nucleotides read TGCGCCAGCAGCTTAGTCCCTCGAGAGCAAGGAAACACCATATATTTT. The full variable domain, rest sourced from reference TRBV5-1 and TRBJ1-3, is KAGVTQTPRYLIKTRGQQVTLSCSPISGHRSVSWYQQTPGQGLQFLFEYFSETQRNKGNFPGRFSGRQFSNSRSEMNVSTLELGDSALYLCASSLVPREQGNTIYFGEGSWLTVV.